What follows are 12 T cell receptor beta chains derived from one specimen sequenced in a study of beta chain features in type 1 diabetes. Expressed TCRB transcripts were sequenced because the entire RNA isolate underwent reverse transcription. The assay was immunoSEQ multiplex PCR, and TCRdb's table has in-frame clones only and misses some. Of under 130,000 clones in the sample, 25% to 35% were seen once. For these receptors, no antigen is known. Whole-study results and caveats: Among patients with Type 1 diabetes, TCRB CDR3s were moderately but significantly shorter in every one of the four CD4+ subsets.

Sequencing input: central memory CD4+ T cells from blood. These receptors were collected from a woman under 30 with type 1 diabetes.

The chain employs TRBV20-1 and TRBJ2-1, with a weak D call TRBD2 (6 bases). The CDR3 extends over 10 amino acids. Germline V gene sequence: CDR1 DFQATT, CDR2 SNEGSKA (reference sequence). With 5 bases removed from V and 14 bases from J, the gap between germline ends came to 13 bases. CDR3 loop: CSAADYLEFF. In DNA, the CDR3 is TGCAGTGCTGCGGACTATTTGGAGTTCTTC.

In its sample, this clone was seen a few times. The chain is built from TRBV7-9 and TRBJ2-7; 9 nucleotides agree with TRBD2. The CDR3 consists of 15 residues. Per the germline V gene, CDR1 is SEHNR and CDR2 is FQNEAQ (reference sequence). V lost 5 bases and J lost 1; bases outside the gene matches: 6. This CDR3 is CASSPSGMSSYEQYV. The CDR3 DNA is TGTGCCAGCAGCCCTAGCGGGATGTCGTCCTACGAGCAGTACGTC.

This clone has a handful of counts. This chain joins TRBV2 and TRBJ1-1; D possibly corresponds to TRBD1 (6 bases). CDR1 and CDR2 from the germline V gene are SNHLY and FYNNEI. V was trimmed by 6 bases and J by 7 bases, leaving 18 bases between them. The CDR3 has 14 residues. Here the CDR3 reads CASSAETGLYEAFF. CDR3 in DNA: TGTGCCAGCAGCGCAGAGACAGGACTTTATGAAGCTTTCTTT.

This clone appeared a few times. The chain is built from TRBV27 and TRBJ2-7, with 11 bases lining up with TRBD2. Germline lookup yields CDR1 MNHEY and CDR2 SMNVEV (reference sequence). V lost 1 base to trimming and J lost 3 bases; unmatched junction nucleotides: 5. The CDR3 sequence is 16 residues long. The CDR3 DNA is TGTGCCAGCAGTTTATTTCGACTAGCGGGGCACTACGAGCAGTACTTC. Translating gives CASSLFRLAGHYEQYF.

This clone was observed a handful of times. The CDR3 DNA sequence: TGCGCCAGTTCCAGACTAGCGGAAGATACGCAGTATTTT. This translates into CASSRLAEDTQYF. This chain links TRBV5-1 with TRBJ2-3; 9 bases line up with TRBD2. The ends lost 8 bases at V and 5 bases at J; junction bases unmatched: 6. Germline loops: CDR1 SGHRS, CDR2 YFSETQ. This CDR3 has 13 residues.

This sequence joins TRBV4-2 and TRBJ2-6; 7 bases are a match to TRBD1. The CDR3 sequence is 21 residues long. V was clipped by 0 bases and J by 0 bases; unmatched bases: 14. Germline V gene sequence: CDR1 LGHNA, CDR2 YNFKEQ. The CDR3, as DNA: TGTGCCAGCAGCCAAGATAGTGGGCACAGGGGCCCCGACTCTGGGGCCAACGTCCTGACTTTC. Its translation: CASSQDSGHRGPDSGANVLTF.

In this sample, this clone turned up once. The rearrangement joins TRBV9 to TRBJ1-2; 7 bases align to TRBD1. Trimming cost V 4 bases and J 2 bases; bases outside gene matches: 5. Germline-derived CDR1 and CDR2 are SGDLS and YYNGEE. The CDR3 length is 14 residues. The CDR3 protein is CASSPQQGNYGYTF. DNA for the CDR3: TGTGCCAGCAGCCCCCAACAGGGGAACTATGGCTACACCTTC.

This clone was picked up one time. V and J are TRBV5-1 and TRBJ2-2; TRBD2 might be the D (6 bases). CDR3 length equals 14 residues. Germline V gene lookup returns CDR1 SGHRS and CDR2 YFSETQ. V was shortened by 10 bases and J by 7 bases, with 20 bases between the two germline ends. CDR3 sequence (DNA): TGCGCCTCTAGGATCGGGGGTTCTGGCGGGGAGCTGTTTTTT. Translated, it gives CASRIGGSGGELFF.

This clone has only a few counts. The chain joins TRBV4-3 to TRBJ2-1; D unclear. Germline V gives CDR1 LGHNA, CDR2 YSLEER. The CDR3 is made up of 14 amino acids. V gave up 0 bases and J gave up 4 bases, with 7 bases separating them. Written as DNA, the CDR3 is TGCGCCAGCAGCCAAGATGGGCTGTACAATGAGCAGTTCTTC. Its translation is CASSQDGLYNEQFF.

The chain has TRBV5-1 and TRBJ2-2; TRBD1 matches 7 bases. J was trimmed by 5 bases and V by 6 bases; bases with no gene match: 10. The CDR3 consists of 15 residues. The germline gives CDR1 SGHRS, CDR2 YFSETQ. This CDR3 is CASTATGEKTGELFF. CDR3 nucleotides: TGCGCCAGCACGGCAACAGGGGAAAAGACCGGGGAGCTGTTTTTT.

The chain employs TRBV6-1 and TRBJ2-5; D remains ambiguous. Trimming stripped 6 bases from V and 7 bases from J, with 12 bases between. The CDR3 extends over 12 amino acids. Per the germline V gene, CDR1 is MNHNS and CDR2 is SASEGT. CDR3 sequence reads: CASSPDAGTQYF. For the CDR3, the DNA is TGTGCCAGCAGCCCCGACGCAGGGACCCAGTACTTC.

This rearrangement joins TRBV7-8 to TRBJ1-2; the D gene is possibly TRBD1 (5 bases). Germline lookup yields CDR1 SGHVS and CDR2 FQNEAQ. The CDR3 runs to 13 residues. The V end lost 5 bases, the J end lost 1 base, and 8 bases lay between the germline ends. The CDR3 bases are TGTGCCAGCAGCATAGACAGTAACTATGGCTACACCTTC. It is translated as CASSIDSNYGYTF.